Below, 15 T cell receptor beta chains from the same sample are listed, as sequenced in a study of blood T cell repertoires in COVID-19. Sequenced by immunoSEQ multiplex PCR; TCRdb stores in-frame clones only, minus some. The sample lists about 200,000 clones, 70% to 85% occurring once. The specimen sequenced was peripheral blood. These receptors came from a man between 45 and 60 years old who had recovered from COVID-19.

This clone came up a few times. The chain carries TRBV29-1 and TRBJ2-3; 7 bases are shared with TRBD2. V lost 5 bases and J lost 1; bases outside the gene matches: 6. In germline, CDR1 is SQVTM, CDR2 ANQGSEA. This CDR3 has 14 amino acids. This CDR3 reads CSVIGTIRTDTQYF. For the CDR3, the DNA is TGCAGCGTTATCGGGACTATTCGCACAGATACGCAGTATTTT.

The chain uses TRBV7-9 and TRBJ2-1; TRBD1 is a possible D gene (7 bases). The CDR3 is 15 residues long. Per the germline V gene, CDR1 is SEHNR and CDR2 is FQNEAQ (reference sequence). Trimming stripped 6 bases from V and 3 bases from J, with 15 bases between. CDR3 coding DNA: TGTGCCAGCAGTAGGTCAGGGGGGCACTACAATGAGCAGTTCTTC. Translation gives CASSRSGGHYNEQFF. Filled out from reference TRBV7-9 and TRBJ2-1, the complete variable domain reads DTGVSQNPRHKITKRGQNVTFRCDPISEHNRLYWYRQTLGQGPEFLTYFQNEAQLEKSRLLSDRFSAERPKGSFSTLEIQRTEQGDSAMYLCASSRSGGHYNEQFFGPGTRLTVL.

Of note for this clone: The junction does not match germline at one end; this may be a read error. The chain carries TRBV5-6 and TRBJ2-7; 8 nucleotides agree with TRBD2. This CDR3 is 11 amino acids long. The germline V gene encodes CDR1 SGHDT and CDR2 YYEEEE. CDR3 protein: CASSLGTSLEF. The CDR3 DNA reads TGTGCCAGCAGTCTCGGGACTAGTTTAGAATTC. Supplemented by reference TRBV5-6 and TRBJ2-7, the full variable domain reads DAGVTQSPTHLIKTRGQQVTLRCSPKSGHDTVSWYQQALGQGPQFIFQYYEEEERQRGNFPDRFSGHQFPNYSSELNVNALLLGDSALYLCASSLGTSLEFGPGTRLTVT.

The chain carries TRBV9 and TRBJ2-3, with TRBD2 matching 8 bases. Germline loops: CDR1 SGDLS, CDR2 YYNGEE. J was trimmed by 0 bases and V by 4 bases; bases with no gene match: 7. The CDR3 has 16 residues. Written as DNA, the CDR3 is TGTGCCAGCAGCCCCCACGTAGCGGGGAGCACAGATACGCAGTATTTT. It codes for CASSPHVAGSTDTQYF. The full variable domain, its missing parts supplied by reference TRBV9 and TRBJ2-3, is DSGVTQTPKHLITATGQRVTLRCSPRSGDLSVYWYQQSLDQGLQFLIQYYNGEERAKGNILERFSAQQFPDLHSELNLSSLELGDSALYFCASSPHVAGSTDTQYFGPGTRLTVL.

The rearrangement uses TRBV6-4 and TRBJ1-1, with a tentative D call TRBD1 (5 bases). The germline V and J ends were trimmed by 4 bases and 0 bases, with 9 bases remaining between them. CDR3 length: 14 residues. Per the germline V gene, CDR1 is MRHNA and CDR2 is SNTAGT. CDR3 in DNA: TGTGCCAGCAGTGTTGACAGATTGAACACTGAAGCTTTCTTT. Protein product: CASSVDRLNTEAFF.

The chain combines TRBV30 with TRBJ2-1; 8 positions agree with TRBD2. The CDR3 loop spans 15 amino acids. V shed 0 bases and J 4 bases; nucleotides not matched to a gene: 5. From germline, CDR1 is GTSNPN and CDR2 SVGIG (reference sequence). The CDR3 bases are TGTGCCTGGAGTGTACTTGGCGGGAGGTACAATGAGCAGTTCTTC. It codes for CAWSVLGGRYNEQFF.

V is TRBV5-1 and J is TRBJ2-7, with TRBD1 matching over 11 bases. This CDR3 has 15 amino acids. The germline gives CDR1 SGHRS, CDR2 YFSETQ. Trimming cost V 4 bases and J 4 bases; bases outside gene matches: 7. The CDR3 coding sequence is TGCGCCAGCAGCCCTAGGACAGGGGGCGAATACGAGCAGTACTTC. Amino acid sequence: CASSPRTGGEYEQYF.

V and J are TRBV27 and TRBJ1-2, with D perhaps TRBD1 (6 bases). The V end was cut by 3 bases, the J end by 4 bases, with 12 bases between. This CDR3 has 14 residues. Per germline, CDR1 MNHEY and CDR2 SMNVEV (reference sequence). The CDR3 coding sequence is TGTGCCAGCAGTTTCAGGGGCCAGGGCTATGGCTACACCTTC. Amino acids: CASSFRGQGYGYTF.

The chain has TRBV5-6 and TRBJ2-2, with a weak D call TRBD1 (6 bases). V shed 0 bases and J shed 5 bases, with 17 bases lying between them. There are 17 residues in the CDR3. Germline V gene sequence: CDR1 SGHDT, CDR2 YYEEEE. CDR3 bases: TGTGCCAGCAGCTTGGTGTCGGCGCAGGGGAGAACCGGGGAGCTGTTTTTT. It codes for CASSLVSAQGRTGELFF.

The chain uses TRBV5-5 and TRBJ2-5; TRBD2 might be the D (6 bases). Germline values: CDR1 SGHKS, CDR2 YYEKEE (reference sequence). CDR3 length equals 16 residues. The germline V and J ends were trimmed by 1 base and 5 bases, with 18 bases remaining between them. CDR3 amino acids: CASSLYPGLSTETQYF. CDR3 bases: TGTGCCAGCAGCTTGTATCCGGGACTCTCAACGGAGACCCAGTACTTC.

The chain couples TRBV6-5 to TRBJ1-2; a possible D gene is TRBD1 (5 bases). The V end was cut by 0 bases, the J end by 5 bases, with 10 bases between. Germline CDR1 is MNHEY and CDR2 is SVGAGI. CDR3 length: 14 amino acids. CDR3 sequence reads: CASSYSFGGYGYTF. The DNA of the CDR3 is TGTGCCAGCAGTTACTCGTTTGGGGGGTATGGCTACACCTTC.

This chain links TRBV28 with TRBJ1-1, with D possibly being TRBD1 (5 bases). Germline assignment: CDR1 MDHEN and CDR2 SYDVKM. This CDR3 spans 14 amino acids. V was trimmed by 6 bases and J by 5 bases, leaving 16 bases between them. In DNA, the CDR3 is TGTGCCAGCAGCCCGACGTCCTGGACAACTGAAGCTTTCTTT. Translation: CASSPTSWTTEAFF.

The chain recombines TRBV7-9 with TRBJ1-2; no firm D call. Trimming stripped 3 bases from V and 4 bases from J, with 15 bases between. The CDR3 length is 15 residues. Germline values: CDR1 SEHNR, CDR2 FQNEAQ (reference sequence). The CDR3 bases are TGTGCCAGCAGCTTCGTCTCGTCAGACTCCTATGGCTACACCTTC. Translation: CASSFVSSDSYGYTF.

This chain uses TRBV11-2 with TRBJ2-1; D remains unclear. Per the germline V gene, CDR1 is SGHAT and CDR2 is FQNNGV. The germline V and J ends were trimmed by 2 bases and 2 bases, with 10 bases remaining between them. The CDR3 totals 15 residues. Here the CDR3 reads CASSLIRSAYNEQFF. The DNA for the CDR3 is TGTGCCAGCAGCTTAATCCGCAGCGCCTACAATGAGCAGTTCTTC.

This chain joins TRBV18 and TRBJ2-1; 11 bases match TRBD2. The germline V gene has CDR1 KGHSH and CDR2 LQKENI. The CDR3 length is 16 residues. V dropped 4 bases and J dropped 2; count of bases not matched to a gene: 4. The DNA for the CDR3 is TGTGCCAGCTCACTGCGACTAGCGGGAACCTACAATGAGCAGTTCTTC. Translation: CASSLRLAGTYNEQFF.